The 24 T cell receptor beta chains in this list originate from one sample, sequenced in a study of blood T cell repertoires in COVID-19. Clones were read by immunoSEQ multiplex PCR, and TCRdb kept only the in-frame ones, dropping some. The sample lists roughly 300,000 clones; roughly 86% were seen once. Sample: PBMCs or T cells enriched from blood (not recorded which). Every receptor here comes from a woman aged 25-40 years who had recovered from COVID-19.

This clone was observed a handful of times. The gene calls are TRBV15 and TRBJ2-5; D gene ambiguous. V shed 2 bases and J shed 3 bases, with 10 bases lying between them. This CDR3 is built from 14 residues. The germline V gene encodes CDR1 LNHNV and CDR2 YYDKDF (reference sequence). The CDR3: CATSRPESKETQYF. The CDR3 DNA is TGTGCCACCAGCAGACCGGAGTCAAAAGAGACCCAGTACTTC.

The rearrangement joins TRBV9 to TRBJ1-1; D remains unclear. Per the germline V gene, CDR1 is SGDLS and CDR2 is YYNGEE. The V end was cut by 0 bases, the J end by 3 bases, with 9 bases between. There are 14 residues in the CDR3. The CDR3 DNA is TGTGCCAGCAGCGTAGTGGGCTCAGACACTGAAGCTTTCTTT. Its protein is CASSVVGSDTEAFF.

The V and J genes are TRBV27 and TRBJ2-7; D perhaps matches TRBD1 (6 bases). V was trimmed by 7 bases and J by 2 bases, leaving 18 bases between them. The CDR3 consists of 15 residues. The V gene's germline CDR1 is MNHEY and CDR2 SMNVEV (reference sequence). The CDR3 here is CASKTLQGGPYEQYF. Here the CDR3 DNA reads TGTGCCAGCAAGACACTACAGGGCGGCCCCTACGAGCAGTACTTC.

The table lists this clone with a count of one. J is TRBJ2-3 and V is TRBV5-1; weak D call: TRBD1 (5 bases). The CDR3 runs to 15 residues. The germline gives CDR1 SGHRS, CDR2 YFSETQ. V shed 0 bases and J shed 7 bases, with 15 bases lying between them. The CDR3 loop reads CASSLAGQGWNTQYF. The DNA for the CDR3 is TGCGCCAGCAGCTTGGCCGGGCAGGGCTGGAATACGCAGTATTTT.

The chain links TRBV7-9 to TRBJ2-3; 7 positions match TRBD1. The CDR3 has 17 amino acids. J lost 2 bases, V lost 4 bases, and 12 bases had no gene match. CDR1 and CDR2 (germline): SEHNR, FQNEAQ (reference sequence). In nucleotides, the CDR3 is TGTGCCAGCAGCTCCAGCCTCCCCGGGACAGACACAGATACGCAGTATTTT. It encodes CASSSSLPGTDTDTQYF.

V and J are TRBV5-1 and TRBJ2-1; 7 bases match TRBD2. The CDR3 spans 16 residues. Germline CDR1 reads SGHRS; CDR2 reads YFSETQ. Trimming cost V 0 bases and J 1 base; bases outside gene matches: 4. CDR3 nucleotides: TGCGCCAGCAGCTTGGGGGCGGGGGAGTCCTACAATGAGCAGTTCTTC. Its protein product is CASSLGAGESYNEQFF.

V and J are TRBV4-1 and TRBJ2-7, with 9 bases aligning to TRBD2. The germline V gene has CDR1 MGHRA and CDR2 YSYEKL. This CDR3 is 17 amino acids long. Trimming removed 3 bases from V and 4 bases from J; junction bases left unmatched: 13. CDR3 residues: CASSQNPSGGFRYEQYF. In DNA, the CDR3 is TGCGCCAGCAGCCAGAACCCCAGCGGGGGGTTTCGATACGAGCAGTACTTC.

The CDR3 nucleotides read TGTGCCAGCAGCGTAGAACAGGGGGGATCAGAGACCCAGTACTTC. It codes for CASSVEQGGSETQYF. The chain employs TRBV9 and TRBJ2-5; 8 bases align to TRBD1. The CDR3 has 15 residues. With 0 bases clipped from V and 4 bases from J, the junction kept 5 bases outside the gene matches. Germline CDR1 is SGDLS and CDR2 is YYNGEE.

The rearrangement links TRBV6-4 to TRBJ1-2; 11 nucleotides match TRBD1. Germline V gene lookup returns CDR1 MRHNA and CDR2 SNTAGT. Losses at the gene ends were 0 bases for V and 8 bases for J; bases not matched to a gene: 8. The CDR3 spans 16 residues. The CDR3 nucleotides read TGTGCCAGCAGTGACTCCCCCGGGACAGGGGGAAGCGGCTACACCTTC. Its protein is CASSDSPGTGGSGYTF.

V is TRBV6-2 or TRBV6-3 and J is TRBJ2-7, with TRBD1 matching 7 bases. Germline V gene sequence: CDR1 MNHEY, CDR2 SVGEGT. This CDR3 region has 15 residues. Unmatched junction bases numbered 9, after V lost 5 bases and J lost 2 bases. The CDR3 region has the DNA TGTGCCAGCAGTCCAGGGGGTCGATCCACCTACGAGCAGTACTTC. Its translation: CASSPGGRSTYEQYF.

CDR3 nucleotide sequence: TGTGCCAGCAGGGGGGACATCTACAATGAGCAGTTCTTC. Translating it yields CASRGDIYNEQFF. The chain combines TRBV2 with TRBJ2-1; TRBD1 is a possible D gene (6 bases). The V end lost 6 bases, the J end lost 3 bases, and 9 bases lay between the germline ends. Germline loops: CDR1 SNHLY, CDR2 FYNNEI. This CDR3 spans 13 amino acids.

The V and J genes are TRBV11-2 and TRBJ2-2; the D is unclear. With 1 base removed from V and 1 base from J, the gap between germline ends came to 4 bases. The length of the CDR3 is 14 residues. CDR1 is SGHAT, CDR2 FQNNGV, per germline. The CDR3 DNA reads TGTGCCAGCAGCTTAGGAGGGAACACCGGGGAGCTGTTTTTT. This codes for CASSLGGNTGELFF.

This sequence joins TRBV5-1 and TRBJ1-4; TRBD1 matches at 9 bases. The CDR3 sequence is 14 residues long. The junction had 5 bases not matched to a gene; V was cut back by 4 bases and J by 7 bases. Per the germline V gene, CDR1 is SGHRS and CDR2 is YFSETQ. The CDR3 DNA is TGCGCCAGCAGCAATGACAGGGGGGTTGAAAAACTGTTTTTT. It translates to CASSNDRGVEKLFF.

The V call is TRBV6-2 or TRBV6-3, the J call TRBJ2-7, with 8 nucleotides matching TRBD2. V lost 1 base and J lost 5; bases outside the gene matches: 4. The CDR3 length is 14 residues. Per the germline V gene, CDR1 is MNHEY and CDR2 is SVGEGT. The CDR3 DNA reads TGTGCCAGCAGTTACTGGTCAGCGGGGGACGAGCAGTACTTC. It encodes CASSYWSAGDEQYF.

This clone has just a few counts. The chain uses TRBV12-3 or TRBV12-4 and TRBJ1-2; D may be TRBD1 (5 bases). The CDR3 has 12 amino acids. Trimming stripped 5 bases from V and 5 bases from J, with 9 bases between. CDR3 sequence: CASSLTAYGYTF. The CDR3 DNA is TGTGCCAGCAGTCTGACAGCTTATGGCTACACCTTC.

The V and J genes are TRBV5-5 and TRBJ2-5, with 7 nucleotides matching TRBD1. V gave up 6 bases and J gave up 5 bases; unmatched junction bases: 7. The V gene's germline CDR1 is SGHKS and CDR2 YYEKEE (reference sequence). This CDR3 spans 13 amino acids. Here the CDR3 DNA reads TGTGCCAGCATCGGGTCGGACAGGGAGACCCAGTACTTC. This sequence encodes CASIGSDRETQYF.

The CDR3 loop reads CSVHVLEGQFF. CDR3 sequence (DNA): TGCAGCGTGCACGTCCTCGAGGGGCAGTTCTTC. The rearrangement uses TRBV29-1 and TRBJ2-1, with D perhaps matching TRBD2 (5 bases). The length of the CDR3 is 11 residues. Germline V gene sequence: CDR1 SQVTM, CDR2 ANQGSEA. The V end was cut by 6 bases, the J end by 12 bases, with 15 bases between.

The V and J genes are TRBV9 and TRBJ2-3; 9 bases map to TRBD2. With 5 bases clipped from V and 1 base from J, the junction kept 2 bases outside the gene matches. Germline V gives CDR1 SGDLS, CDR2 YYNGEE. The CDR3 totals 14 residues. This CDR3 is CASSLAGGTDTQYF. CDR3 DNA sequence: TGTGCCAGCAGTTTAGCGGGGGGCACAGATACGCAGTATTTT.

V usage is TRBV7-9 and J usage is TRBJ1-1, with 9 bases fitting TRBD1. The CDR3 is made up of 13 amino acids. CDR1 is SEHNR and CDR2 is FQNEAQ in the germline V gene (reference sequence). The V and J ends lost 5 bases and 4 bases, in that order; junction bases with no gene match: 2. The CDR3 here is CASSETGGTEAFF. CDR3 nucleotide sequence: TGTGCCAGCAGCGAGACAGGGGGCACTGAAGCTTTCTTT. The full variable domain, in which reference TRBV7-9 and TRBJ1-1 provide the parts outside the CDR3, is DTGVSQNPRHKITKRGQNVTFRCDPISEHNRLYWYRQTLGQGPEFLTYFQNEAQLEKSRLLSDRFSAERPKGSFSTLEIQRTEQGDSAMYLCASSETGGTEAFFGQGTRLTVV.

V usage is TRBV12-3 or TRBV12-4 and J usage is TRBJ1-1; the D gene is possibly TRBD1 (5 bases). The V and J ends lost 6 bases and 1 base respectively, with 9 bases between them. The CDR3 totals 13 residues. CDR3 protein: CASSRTGNTEAFF. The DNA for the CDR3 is TGTGCCAGCAGCCGTACAGGGAACACTGAAGCTTTCTTT.

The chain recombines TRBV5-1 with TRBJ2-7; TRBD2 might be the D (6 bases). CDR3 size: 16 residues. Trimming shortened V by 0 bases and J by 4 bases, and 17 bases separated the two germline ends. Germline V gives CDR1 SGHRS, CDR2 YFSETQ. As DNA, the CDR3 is TGCGCCAGCAGCTTGGCCCCGGGGGATTCCCGGTACGAGCAGTACTTC. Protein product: CASSLAPGDSRYEQYF.

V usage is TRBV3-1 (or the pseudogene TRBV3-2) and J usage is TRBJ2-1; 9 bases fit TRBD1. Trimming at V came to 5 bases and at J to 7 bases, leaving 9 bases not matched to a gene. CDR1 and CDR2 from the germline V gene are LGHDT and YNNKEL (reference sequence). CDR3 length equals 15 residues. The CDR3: CASSLTGGLDNEQFF. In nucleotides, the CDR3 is TGTGCCAGCAGCTTAACAGGGGGCTTGGATAATGAGCAGTTCTTC.

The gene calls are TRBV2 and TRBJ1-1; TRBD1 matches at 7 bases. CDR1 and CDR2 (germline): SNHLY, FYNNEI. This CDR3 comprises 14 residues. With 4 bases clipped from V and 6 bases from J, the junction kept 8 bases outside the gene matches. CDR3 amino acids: CASSVEGAGAEAFF. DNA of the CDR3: TGTGCCAGCAGTGTAGAGGGGGCAGGGGCTGAAGCTTTCTTT. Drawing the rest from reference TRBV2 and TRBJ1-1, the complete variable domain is EPEVTQTPSHQVTQMGQEVILRCVPISNHLYFYWYRQILGQKVEFLVSFYNNEISEKSEIFDDQFSVERPDGSNFTLKIRSTKLEDSAMYFCASSVEGAGAEAFFGQGTRLTVV.

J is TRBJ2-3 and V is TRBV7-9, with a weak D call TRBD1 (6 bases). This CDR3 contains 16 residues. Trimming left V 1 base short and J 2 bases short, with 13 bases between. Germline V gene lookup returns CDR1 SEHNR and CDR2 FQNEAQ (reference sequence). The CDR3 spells CASSLGSGQVTDTQYF. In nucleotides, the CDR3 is TGTGCCAGCAGCTTAGGTTCGGGACAAGTCACAGATACGCAGTATTTT.